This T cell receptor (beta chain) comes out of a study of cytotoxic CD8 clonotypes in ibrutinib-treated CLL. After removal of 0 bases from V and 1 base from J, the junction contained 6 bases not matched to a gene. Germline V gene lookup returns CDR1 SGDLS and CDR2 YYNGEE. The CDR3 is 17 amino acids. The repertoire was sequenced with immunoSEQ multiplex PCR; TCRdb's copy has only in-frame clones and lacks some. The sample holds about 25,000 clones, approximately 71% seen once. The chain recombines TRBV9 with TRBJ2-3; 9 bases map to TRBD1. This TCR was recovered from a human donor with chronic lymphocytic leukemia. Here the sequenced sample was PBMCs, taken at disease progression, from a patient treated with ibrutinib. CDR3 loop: CASSVENRGRGTDTQYF. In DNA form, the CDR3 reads TGTGCCAGCAGCGTAGAGAACAGGGGGCGAGGCACAGATACGCAGTATTTT.